This T cell receptor beta chain is from a study of shared clonotypes between healthy human individuals (dated by TCRdb to 2019 to 2021). In the study overall: Two women and a few men aged 18 to 49 years were included in the cohort. Per donor, leukapheresis produced somewhere between about 0.94 and 8.9 billion PBMCs. Per donor, three plates each were used for CD4 naive and CD4 memory, two for CD8 naive, and one for CD8 memory. Different laboratories and diverse techniques were used to prepare libraries and sequence TCR repertoires, to increase sequencing depth and limit assay-specific biases. Blood TCR repertoires of roughly five healthy adults were deeply sequenced to estimate repertoire size and the extent of clonotype sharing between individuals.

In regard to this clone: The clone's antigen remains unknown. No base quality values were provided; no much bigger clone lies one nucleotide off.

Trimming removed 0 bases from V and 6 bases from J; the gene matches leave 7 bases unexplained. For CDR1 and CDR2, the germline V gene (reference sequence) lists GTSNPN and SVGIG. From cysteine to phenylalanine, the CDR3 is 14 amino acids long. CDR3 DNA is the only sequence kept; it has 42 bases, read in frame from the first base. Study-wide findings and limitations: Sampling was restricted to blood, and TCR repertoires in tissues likely differ from the TCR repertoires found in blood. Across four donors, about 5.2% of naive CD4, around 3.3% of naive CD8, 2.3% of memory CD4, and about 0.4% of memory CD8 clonotypes were shared. Compared with non-shared clonotypes, the clonotypes found in all four sorted-subset donors had higher generation probabilities. Naive subsets generally had larger estimated clonotype richness than memory subsets did. Incomplete sequencing was indicated by rarefaction of sorted-subset datasets, despite the large sequencing depth. Based on pairwise subsampling, the degree of clonotype sharing among donors was expected to be affected by sequencing depth. Because the study included only a small number of donors, the genetic and exposure-history diversity represented was limited.

Donors were healthy HIV-negative adults with no recently reported acute infections or vaccinations. All donors were Caucasian adults living in Nashville, Tennessee, USA. CD8 memory samples consisted of magnetically selected CD45RO+ cells combined with CCR7-negative CD45RA+ effector memory (TemRA) cells. After blood collection by leukapheresis, PBMCs were isolated using Ficoll-Histopaque density gradient centrifugation and then cryopreserved in the vapor phase of liquid nitrogen. Purity and quantity of every magnetically sorted T cell population were checked by analytical flow cytometry. From each sorted fraction, genomic DNA was isolated and quantified by UV absorbance on a Nanodrop 2000c. Using the deep immunoSEQ assay, TCR CDR3 regions were amplified from genomic DNA by multiplex PCR. Extracted genomic DNA from each cell subset was spread evenly across all wells of several immunoSEQ 96-well plates, with each plate serving as a replicate. For sorted subsets, around 200 ng genomic DNA, equal to tens of thousands of T cell genomes, was loaded into each replicate PCR. The purified libraries were quantified using a Qubit 3.0 fluorometer, sized with a Bioanalyzer 2100, and then quantified again using the KAPA Library Quantification kit. Every immunoSEQ 96-well plate was sequenced on a separate single-read 150-cycle Illumina NextSeq 550 flow cell. The study's processing was this. Because only junctional sequences without quality scores were contained in the immunoSEQ output, filtering matching that applied to full-length reads could not be performed. Sequences were annotated with PyIR, a Python wrapper for IgBLAST v1.9, using IMGT germline references to assign V/J genes and CDR3. Any read was removed if the V/J assignment was weak (E-value above 1e-6), the CDR3 was missing, or the read contained stop codons, out-of-frame junctions, or ambiguous translated residues. V3J clonotypes were defined as sequences sharing an identical inferred V gene, J gene, and CDR3 amino acid sequence. Percentage overlap between repertoires was calculated by dividing the number of shared unique clonotypes by the size of the smaller repertoire. Three approaches were used to assess repertoire richness: RTK rarefaction, the Chao1 estimator, and Recon v2.1 estimates of unobserved clonotypes. Generation probabilities for all TCRbeta clonotypes obtained by the gDNA method from four donors were computed using OLGA. TCRdb stores this immuneACCESS table with in-frame sequences only. Part of the clones is absent; in the studies checked, under half of the shortfall reflects unresolved V genes, and no reason is known for the rest. For V, J and clone size, that table is used; D and trimming come from the DNA. The sample table lists 650,000 to 700,000 clones, 90% of them with a count of one. Less than 40% of the sample is in the top ten clones.

This clonotype was obtained from a man younger than 30 in good health. Some clones in this sample may be carry-over from other donors' samples. The sample comprised memory CD8+ T cells from PBMCs. The cell subset or site label here, explained by the study, means: CD45RO+ cells pooled with CCR7-negative TemRA cells. The V and J genes are TRBV30 and TRBJ1-2, with 7 bases in between that match TRBD1. The DNA reads as follows: TGTGCCTGGAGTGTACAGGGGCTGCCGCATGGCTACACCTTC. Translated, it reads CAWSVQGLPHGYTF.